This T cell receptor (beta chain) came from a study of naive and memory T cell subsets. Study conclusions and caveats: Expression changes during T cell differentiation may affect RNA-based TCR counts. There was no ground truth to check naive and memory subset results. In CD4 and CD8 cells, diversity dropped from naive through EMRA. A clonotype means one alpha or beta sequence, not an alpha/beta pair. A few larger clonotypes appeared in naive repertoires, especially CD8, possibly memory cells re-expressing CD45RA.

The CDR3 is 14 amino acids. V was clipped by 7 bases and J by 0 bases, with 10 bases between them. The germline gives CDR1 MNHNY, CDR2 SVGAGI (reference sequence). Worth noting for this clonotype: Its antigen remains unknown.

The beta constant-region primer was an equimolar mix of two oligonucleotides covering TRBC1 and TRBC2. Ligated cDNA was amplified by four rounds of PCR with nested alpha and beta constant-region primers and SP2. TCRdb re-called the UMI-ligation and nested PCR reads with MiXCR, one entry per CDR3 protein. The sample contains 130,000 to 150,000 distinct CDR3 sequences, over 20% of which appear only once. The clonotype originates from a human donor in good health. The rearrangement joins TRBV6-6 to TRBJ1-5; D may be TRBD1 (5 bases). Input material: naive CD4+ T cells from blood. The CDR3 sequence is CASKTGHSNQPQHF. The CDR3 DNA reads as TGTGCCAGCAAAACGGGGCATAGCAATCAGCCCCAGCATTTT.